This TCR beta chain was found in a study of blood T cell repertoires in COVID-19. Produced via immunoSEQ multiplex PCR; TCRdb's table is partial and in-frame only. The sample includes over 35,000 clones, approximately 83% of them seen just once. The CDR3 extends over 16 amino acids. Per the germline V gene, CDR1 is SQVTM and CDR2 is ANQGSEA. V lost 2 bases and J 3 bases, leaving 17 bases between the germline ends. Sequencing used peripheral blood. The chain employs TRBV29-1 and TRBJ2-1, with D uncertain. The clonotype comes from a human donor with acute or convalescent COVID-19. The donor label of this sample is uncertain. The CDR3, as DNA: TGCAGCGTTGAACCCCCTTCTGGTTCCGGCTACAATGAGCAGTTCTTC. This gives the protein CSVEPPSGSGYNEQFF.